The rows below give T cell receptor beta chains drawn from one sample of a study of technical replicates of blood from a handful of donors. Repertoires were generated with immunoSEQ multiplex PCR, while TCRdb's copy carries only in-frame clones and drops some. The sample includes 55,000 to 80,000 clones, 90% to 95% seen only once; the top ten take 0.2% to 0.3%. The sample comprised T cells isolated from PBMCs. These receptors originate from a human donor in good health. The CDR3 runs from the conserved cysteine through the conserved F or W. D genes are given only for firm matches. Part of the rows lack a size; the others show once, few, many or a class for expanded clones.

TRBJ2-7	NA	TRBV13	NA	CASSLERYEQYF	TGTGCCAGCAGCTTAGAGCGATACGAGCAGTACTTC
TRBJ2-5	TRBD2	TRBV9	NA	CASSPREAGGEETQYF	TGTGCCAGCAGCCCCCGGGAAGCGGGGGGCGAAGAGACCCAGTACTTC
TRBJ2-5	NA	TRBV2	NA	CASSEGSGETQYF	TGTGCCAGCAGTGAAGGTTCCGGAGAGACCCAGTACTTC
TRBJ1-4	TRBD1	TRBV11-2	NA	CASSLVGQGAINEKLFF	TGTGCCAGCAGCTTAGTTGGTCAGGGGGCCATTAATGAAAAACTGTTTTTT
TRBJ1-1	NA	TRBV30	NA	CAWNRQVDTEAFF	TGTGCCTGGAACAGACAGGTCGACACTGAAGCTTTCTTT
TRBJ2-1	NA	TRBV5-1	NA	CASSSDLLQFF	TGCGCCAGCAGCTCAGATCTCCTGCAGTTCTTC
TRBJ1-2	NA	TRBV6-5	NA	CASIGGLNYGYTF	TGTGCCAGCATCGGGGGTTTAAACTATGGCTACACCTTC
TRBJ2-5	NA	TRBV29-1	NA	CSVGAAQETQYF	TGCAGCGTTGGGGCAGCTCAAGAGACCCAGTACTTC
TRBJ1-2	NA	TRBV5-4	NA	CASSFPGDYGYTF	TGTGCCAGCAGCTTTCCAGGGGACTATGGCTACACCTTC
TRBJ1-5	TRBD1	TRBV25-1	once	CASSGTGNQPQHF	TGTGCCAGCAGCGGGACAGGGAATCAGCCCCAGCATTTT
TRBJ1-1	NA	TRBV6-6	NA	CASSPGNTEAFF	TGTGCCAGCAGCCCGGGTAACACTGAAGCTTTCTTT
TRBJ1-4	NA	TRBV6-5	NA	CASSSRFQRGGEKLFF	TGTGCCAGCAGTTCCCGTTTTCAGAGGGGGGGTGAAAAACTGTTTTTT
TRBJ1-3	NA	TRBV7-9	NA	CASSLGRLNSNSGNTIYF	TGTGCCAGCAGCTTGGGCAGGCTTAACTCGAACTCTGGAAACACCATATATTTT
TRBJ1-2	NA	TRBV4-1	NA	CASSHSTEDGYTF	TGCGCCAGCAGCCACTCGACGGAGGATGGCTACACCTTC
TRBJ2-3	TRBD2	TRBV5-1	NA	CASSLGGTSGRSDTQYF	TGCGCCAGCAGCTTGGGGGGGACTAGCGGGAGATCAGATACGCAGTATTTT
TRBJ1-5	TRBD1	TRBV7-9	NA	CASSLTGINQPQHF	TGTGCCAGCAGCTTGACAGGGATAAATCAGCCCCAGCATTTT
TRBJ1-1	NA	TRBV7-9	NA	CASSSQGSTEAFF	TGTGCCAGCAGCTCACAGGGCAGCACTGAAGCTTTCTTT
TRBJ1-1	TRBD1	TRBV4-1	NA	CASSPMGQGRRNTEAFF	TGCGCCAGCAGCCCCATGGGACAGGGGAGGCGGAACACTGAAGCTTTCTTT
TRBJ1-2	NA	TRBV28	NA	CASREEGYTF	TGTGCCAGCCGGGAGGAGGGCTACACCTTC
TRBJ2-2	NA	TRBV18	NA	CASSPLSGKNTGELFF	TGTGCCAGCTCACCACTGTCGGGGAAGAACACCGGGGAGCTGTTTTTT
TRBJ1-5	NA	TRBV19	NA	CASSLLDAGNQPQHF	TGTGCCAGTAGTTTGTTGGACGCGGGTAATCAGCCCCAGCATTTT
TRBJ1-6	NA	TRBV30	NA	CAWALSNNSPLHF	TGTGCCTGGGCACTTTCTAACAATTCACCCCTCCACTTT
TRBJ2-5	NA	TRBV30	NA	CAWSPSPGIQETQYF	TGTGCCTGGAGTCCATCCCCGGGAATCCAAGAGACCCAGTACTTC
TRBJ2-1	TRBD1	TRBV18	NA	CASSTVLTGDYNEQFF	TGTGCCAGCTCCACGGTCCTGACAGGGGACTACAATGAGCAGTTCTTC
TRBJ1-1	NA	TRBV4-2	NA	CASSQVLSQGNTEAFF	TGTGCCAGCAGCCAAGTCCTCTCCCAGGGGAACACTGAAGCTTTCTTT
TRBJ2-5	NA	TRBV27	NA	CASSFQGYQETQYF	TGTGCCAGCAGTTTTCAGGGCTACCAAGAGACCCAGTACTTC
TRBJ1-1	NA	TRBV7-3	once	CASSKDSFSTEAFF	TGTGCCAGCAGCAAGGACAGTTTTTCTACTGAAGCTTTCTTT
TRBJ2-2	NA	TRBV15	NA	CATSSQPGRVDTGELFF	TGTGCCACCAGCTCACAACCAGGCAGGGTGGACACCGGGGAGCTGTTTTTT
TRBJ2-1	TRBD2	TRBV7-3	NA	CASSLTGTSGFYNEQFF	TGTGCCAGCAGCTTAACGGGGACTAGCGGATTCTACAATGAGCAGTTCTTC
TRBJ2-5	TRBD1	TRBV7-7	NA	CASSTGQGQETQYF	TGTGCTAGCAGCACTGGACAGGGCCAAGAGACCCAGTACTTC
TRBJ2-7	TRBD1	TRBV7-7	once	CASSSGTGGDEQYF	TGTGCCAGCAGCTCCGGGACAGGGGGGGACGAGCAGTACTTC
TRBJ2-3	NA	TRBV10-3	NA	CAISESTANTQYF	TGTGCCATCAGTGAGTCGACAGCTAATACGCAGTATTTT
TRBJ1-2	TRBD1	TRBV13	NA	CASSPLDAGGDYGYTF	TGTGCCAGCAGCCCCCTCGACGCAGGGGGCGACTATGGCTACACCTTC
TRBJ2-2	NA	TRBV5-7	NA	CASWRGFRELFF	TGTGCCAGCTGGAGGGGCTTTAGGGAGCTGTTTTTT
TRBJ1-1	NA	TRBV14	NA	CASSQVKGSRTEAFF	TGTGCCAGCAGCCAAGTAAAAGGGAGTAGGACTGAAGCTTTCTTT
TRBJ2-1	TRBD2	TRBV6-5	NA	CASSFGGTSGRNEQFF	TGTGCCAGCAGTTTCGGAGGGACTAGCGGGCGCAATGAGCAGTTCTTC
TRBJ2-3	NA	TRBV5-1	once	CASSLEGRSPTDTQYF	TGCGCCAGCAGCTTGGAGGGGCGATCCCCCACAGATACGCAGTATTTT
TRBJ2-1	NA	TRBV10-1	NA	CASSESRYNEQFF	TGCGCCAGCAGTGAGTCGAGATACAATGAGCAGTTCTTC
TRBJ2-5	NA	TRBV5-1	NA	CASSLAQEETQYF	TGCGCCAGCAGCTTGGCCCAGGAAGAGACCCAGTACTTC
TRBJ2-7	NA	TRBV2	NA	CASSESPKATYEQYF	TGTGCCAGCAGTGAATCGCCTAAAGCGACCTACGAGCAGTACTTC
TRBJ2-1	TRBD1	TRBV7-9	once	CASSLKDRDNEQFF	TGTGCCAGCAGCTTAAAGGACAGGGACAATGAGCAGTTCTTC
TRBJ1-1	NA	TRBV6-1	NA	CASRGGYYTEAFF	TGTGCCAGCAGGGGGGGATATTACACTGAAGCTTTCTTT
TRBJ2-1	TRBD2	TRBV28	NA	CASIPGGGAGSRNEQFF	TGTGCCAGCATACCGGGGGGAGGAGCGGGAAGCCGGAATGAGCAGTTCTTC
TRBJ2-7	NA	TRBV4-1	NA	CASSQGPGEQYF	TGCGCCAGCAGCCAAGGTCCGGGCGAGCAGTACTTC
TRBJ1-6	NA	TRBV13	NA	CASSLGLTASPLHF	TGTGCCAGCAGCTTAGGCCTAACAGCTTCACCCCTCCACTTT
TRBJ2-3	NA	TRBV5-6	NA	CASSSGISTDTQYF	TGTGCCAGCAGCTCCGGGATTAGCACAGATACGCAGTATTTT
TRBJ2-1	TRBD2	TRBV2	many	CASSEGTRLYYNEQFF	TGTGCCAGCAGTGAGGGGACTAGATTGTACTACAATGAGCAGTTCTTC
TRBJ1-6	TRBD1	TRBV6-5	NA	CATTTGDHSPLHF	TGTGCCACCACCACAGGGGATCATTCACCCCTCCACTTT
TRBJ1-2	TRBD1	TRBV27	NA	CASSPDRGHYGYTF	TGTGCCAGCAGTCCAGACAGGGGGCACTATGGCTACACCTTC